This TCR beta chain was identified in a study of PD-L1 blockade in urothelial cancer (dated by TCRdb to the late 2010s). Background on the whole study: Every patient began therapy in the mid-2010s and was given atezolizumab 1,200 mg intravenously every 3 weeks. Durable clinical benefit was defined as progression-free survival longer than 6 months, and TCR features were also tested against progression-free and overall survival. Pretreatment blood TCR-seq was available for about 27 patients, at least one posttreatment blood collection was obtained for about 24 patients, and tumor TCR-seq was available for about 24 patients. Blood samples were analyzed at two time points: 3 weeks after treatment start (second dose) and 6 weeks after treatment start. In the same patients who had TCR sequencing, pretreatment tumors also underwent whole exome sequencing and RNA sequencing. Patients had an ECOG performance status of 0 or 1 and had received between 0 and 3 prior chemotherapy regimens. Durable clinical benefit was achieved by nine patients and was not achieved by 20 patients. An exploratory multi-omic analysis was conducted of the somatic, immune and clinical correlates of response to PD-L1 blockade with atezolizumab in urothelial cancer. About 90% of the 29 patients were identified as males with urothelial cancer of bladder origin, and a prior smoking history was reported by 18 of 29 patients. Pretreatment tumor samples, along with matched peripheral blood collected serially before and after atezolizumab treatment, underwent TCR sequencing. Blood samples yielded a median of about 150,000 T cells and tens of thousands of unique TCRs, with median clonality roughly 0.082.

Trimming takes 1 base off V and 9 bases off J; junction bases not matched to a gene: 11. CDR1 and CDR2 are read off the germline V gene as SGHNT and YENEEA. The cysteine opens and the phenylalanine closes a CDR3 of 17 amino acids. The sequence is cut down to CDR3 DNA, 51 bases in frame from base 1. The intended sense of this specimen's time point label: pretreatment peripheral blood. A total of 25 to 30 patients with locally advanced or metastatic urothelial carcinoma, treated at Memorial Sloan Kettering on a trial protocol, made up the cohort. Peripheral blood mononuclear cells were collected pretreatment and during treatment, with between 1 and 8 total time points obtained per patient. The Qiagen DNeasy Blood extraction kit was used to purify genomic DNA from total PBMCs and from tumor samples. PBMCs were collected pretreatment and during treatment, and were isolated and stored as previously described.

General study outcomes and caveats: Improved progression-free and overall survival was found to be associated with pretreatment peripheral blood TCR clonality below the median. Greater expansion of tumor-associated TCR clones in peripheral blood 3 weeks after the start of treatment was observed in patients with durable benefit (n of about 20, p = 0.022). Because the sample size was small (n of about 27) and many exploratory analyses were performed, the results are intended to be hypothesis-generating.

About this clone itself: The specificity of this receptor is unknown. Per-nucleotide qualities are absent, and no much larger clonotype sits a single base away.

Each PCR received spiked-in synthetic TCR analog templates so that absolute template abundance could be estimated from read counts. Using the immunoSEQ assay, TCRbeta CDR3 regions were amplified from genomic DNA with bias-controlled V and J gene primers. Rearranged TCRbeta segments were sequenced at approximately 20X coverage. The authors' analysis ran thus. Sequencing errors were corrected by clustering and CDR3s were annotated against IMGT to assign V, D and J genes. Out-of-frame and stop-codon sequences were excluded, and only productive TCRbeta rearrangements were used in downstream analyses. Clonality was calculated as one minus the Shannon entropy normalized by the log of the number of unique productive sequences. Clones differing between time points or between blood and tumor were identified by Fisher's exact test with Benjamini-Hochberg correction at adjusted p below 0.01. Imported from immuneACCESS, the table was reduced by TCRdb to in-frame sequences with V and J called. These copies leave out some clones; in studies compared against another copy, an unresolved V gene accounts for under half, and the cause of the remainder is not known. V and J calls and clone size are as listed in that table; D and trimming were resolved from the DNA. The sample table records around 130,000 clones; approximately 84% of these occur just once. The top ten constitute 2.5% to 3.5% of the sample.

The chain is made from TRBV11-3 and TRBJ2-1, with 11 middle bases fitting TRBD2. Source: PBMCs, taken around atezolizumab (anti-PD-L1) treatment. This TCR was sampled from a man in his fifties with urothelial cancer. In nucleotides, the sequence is TGTGCCAGCAGCTTAGGGGGCTTAGCGGGAGGGCGCGGTGAGCAGTTCTTC. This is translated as CASSLGGLAGGRGEQFF.